This record covers a single T cell receptor (beta chain). The CDR3 is 15 amino acids. V lost 5 bases to trimming and J lost 0 bases; unmatched junction nucleotides: 4. Germline loops: CDR1 MDHEN, CDR2 SYDVKM. The record originates from a study of blood T cell repertoires in COVID-19. Clones were sequenced by immunoSEQ multiplex PCR, and TCRdb holds only the in-frame ones, with some missing. The top ten hold more than 12% of the sample, which has 150,000 to 200,000 clones, around 84% seen once. The chain couples TRBV28 to TRBJ1-5; 7 bases line up with TRBD1. The sample consisted of peripheral blood. This clonotype originated in a woman in her 70s with COVID-19, enrolled during active disease. CDR3 residues: CASSRTGYSNQPQHF. Here the CDR3 DNA reads TGTGCCAGCAGTCGGACAGGCTATAGCAATCAGCCCCAGCATTTT.